The source of this T cell receptor beta chain is a study of beta chain features in type 1 diabetes. As every portion of the isolated RNA was reverse transcribed, the sequencing read expressed TCRB transcripts. This table comes from immunoSEQ multiplex PCR, and its TCRdb copy is limited to in-frame clones, with some not included. In the table there are 300,000 or so clones, around an eighth of which are singletons. Study-level findings and limits: Within each of all four CD4+ subsets, Type 1 diabetes patients had TCRB CDR3s that were moderately but significantly shorter.

The ends were cut back, 5 bases at V and 8 bases at J, with 12 bases in the middle. Germline V gives CDR1 SEHNR, CDR2 FQNEAQ (reference sequence). The CDR3 has 12 amino acids. The authors sorted CD4+ naive, central memory, regulatory and stem cell-like memory cells via CD45RO/CCR7/CD25/CD127/CD95/CD27. Concerning this clone: Its antigen is undetermined.

The chain recombines TRBV7-9 with TRBJ2-5; D might be TRBD2 (5 bases). This sequence was found in a woman aged 18-35 years with type 1 diabetes. Material for sequencing was naive CD4+ T cells from blood. The CDR3 spells CASSELGRTQYF. The DNA for the CDR3 is TGTGCCAGCAGCGAACTAGGTCGCACCCAGTACTTC.